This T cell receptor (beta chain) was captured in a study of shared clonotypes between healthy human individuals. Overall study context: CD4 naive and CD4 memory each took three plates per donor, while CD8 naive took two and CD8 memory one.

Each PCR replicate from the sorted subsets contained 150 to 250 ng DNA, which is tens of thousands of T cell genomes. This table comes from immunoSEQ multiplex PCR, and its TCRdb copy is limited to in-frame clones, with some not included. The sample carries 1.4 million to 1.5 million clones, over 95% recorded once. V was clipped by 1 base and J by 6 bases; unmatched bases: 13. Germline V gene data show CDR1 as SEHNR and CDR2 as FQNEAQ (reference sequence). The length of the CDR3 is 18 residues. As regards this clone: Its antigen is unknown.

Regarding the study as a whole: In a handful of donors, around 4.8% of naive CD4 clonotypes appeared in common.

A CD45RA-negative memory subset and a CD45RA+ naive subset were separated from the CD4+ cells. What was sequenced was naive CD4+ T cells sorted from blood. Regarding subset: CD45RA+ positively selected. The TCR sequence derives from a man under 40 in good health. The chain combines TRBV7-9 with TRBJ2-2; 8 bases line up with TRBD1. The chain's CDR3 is CASSLGRPDRGSAGELFF. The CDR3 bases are TGTGCCAGCAGCTTAGGTAGGCCCGACAGGGGCTCTGCCGGGGAGCTGTTTTTT.